These 32 T cell receptor beta chains share one sample of origin, sequenced in a study of human T cells and chemical hapten exposure. Indicated time point: patch test 1, 2 weeks after DPC sensitization. Treatment described: therapeutic diphenylcyclopropenone sensitization with weekly scalp DPC. TCRdb passed the RACE reads through MiXCR, listing each CDR3 protein once. The table includes around 76,000 distinct CDR3 sequences, about an eighth detected once. Sample: whole blood, taken in connection with sensitization to the hapten diphenylcyclopropenone (DPC). These receptors were obtained from a woman aged 60 to 75 with alopecia areata. Some clones in this sample may be carry-over from other donors' samples.

The chain combines TRBV10-2 with TRBJ2-1; D remains ambiguous. The CDR3 length is 13 residues. The germline CDR1 and CDR2 sequences are WSHSY and SAAADI. V shed 3 bases and J shed 5 bases, with 8 bases lying between them. The CDR3 DNA reads as TGCGCCAGCAGTGAAGTGGCGGACAATGAGCAGTTCTTC. Amino acids: CASSEVADNEQFF.

This clonotype was counted at least ten times. The genes are TRBV5-1 and TRBJ2-3; D is uncertain. Looked up from germline, CDR1 is SGHRS and CDR2 is YFSETQ. The CDR3 has 12 amino acids. The V end was cut by 2 bases, the J end by 4 bases, with 5 bases between. This chain's CDR3 is CASSFTADTQYF. For the CDR3, the DNA is TGCGCCAGCAGCTTTACCGCAGATACGCAGTATTTT.

Ten or more counts support this clonotype. The gene calls are TRBV5-1 and TRBJ2-3, with a possible D match to TRBD1 (6 bases). Germline CDR1 and CDR2: SGHRS and YFSETQ. The CDR3 has 14 residues. V was cut by 1 base and J by 0 bases, with 6 bases left in between. The CDR3 loop reads CASSLQGSTDTQYF. In nucleotides, the CDR3 is TGCGCCAGCAGCTTGCAGGGGAGCACAGATACGCAGTATTTT.

In its sample, this clonotype was seen a few times. An end of the junction does not agree with germline; a read error may underlie this. This chain links TRBV7-9 with TRBJ2-3; 11 nucleotides line up with TRBD1. Germline loops: CDR1 SEHNR, CDR2 FQNEAQ (reference sequence). The CDR3 has 16 residues. This chain's CDR3 is CASSLGDRGSTDTQYF. CDR3 DNA: TGTGCCAGCAGTTTAGGGGACAGGGGGAGCACAGATACGCAGTATTTT.

This clonotype was seen a handful of times. The J gene is TRBJ2-5, the V gene TRBV20-1; D could derive from TRBD1 or TRBD2 (5 bases each). The V gene lost 5 bases and the J gene lost 3 bases, with 13 bases spanning the gap. Germline-derived CDR1 and CDR2 are DFQATT and SNEGSKA (reference sequence). The CDR3 is 13 residues long. Written as DNA, the CDR3 is TGCAGTGCTGATCCGGGACGAGAAGAGACCCAGTACTTC. The encoded protein is CSADPGREETQYF.

This clonotype showed up many times. CDR3 loop: CASSLSIGINQPQHF. The CDR3, as DNA: TGTGCCAGCAGTTTATCGATAGGGATCAATCAGCCCCAGCATTTT. The chain carries TRBV27 and TRBJ1-5, with unresolved D. The V end lost 0 bases, the J end lost 3 bases, and 9 bases lay between the germline ends. Germline V CDR1 and CDR2: MNHEY, SMNVEV (reference sequence). The CDR3 has 15 amino acids.

This clonotype has more than one count but fewer than ten. This sequence joins TRBV4-2 and TRBJ2-3; a possible D gene is TRBD1 (5 bases). CDR1 and CDR2 from the germline V gene are LGHNA and YNFKEQ. The CDR3 consists of 16 residues. V lost 0 bases and J lost 4, with 14 bases in between. CDR3 amino acids: CASSQDKGTGPDTQYF. In DNA, the CDR3 is TGTGCCAGCAGCCAAGATAAGGGTACAGGTCCAGATACGCAGTATTTT.

This clonotype appeared a few times. V is TRBV7-9 and J is TRBJ2-1; D possibly corresponds to TRBD2 (7 bases). There are 14 residues in the CDR3. Looked up from germline, CDR1 is SEHNR and CDR2 is FQNEAQ (reference sequence). Trimming left V 4 bases short and J 7 bases short, with 14 bases between. The CDR3 DNA reads as TGTGCCAGCAGCTCGCCCGGGGGGCGGAATGAGCAGTTCTTC. Its translation: CASSSPGGRNEQFF.

The chain is built from TRBV7-3 and TRBJ1-1; the match to TRBD1 covers 8 bases. This CDR3 has 19 amino acids. Germline loops: CDR1 SGHTA, CDR2 FQGTGA. J was trimmed by 7 bases and V by 5 bases; bases with no gene match: 24. The CDR3 sequence: CASSQTNLVLPGQAIEAFF. The CDR3 nucleotides are TGTGCCAGCAGCCAAACCAACCTTGTCCTCCCGGGACAGGCGATTGAAGCTTTCTTT.

This chain connects TRBV3-1 to TRBJ1-2, with D unclear. The CDR3 contains 13 residues. V was cut by 4 bases and J by 5 bases, with 11 bases left in between. The germline CDR1 and CDR2 sequences are LGHDT and YNNKEL (reference sequence). CDR3 nucleotide sequence: TGTGCCAGCAGCCCCCAGGCGGGGTATGGCTACACCTTC. Its protein is CASSPQAGYGYTF.

This clonotype was counted between two and nine times. This rearrangement joins TRBV3-1 to TRBJ2-3; 9 bases are a match to TRBD2. Trimming at V came to 5 bases and at J to 0 bases, leaving 6 bases not matched to a gene. The CDR3 covers 16 residues. Germline V lookup: CDR1 LGHDT, CDR2 YNNKEL (reference sequence). In nucleotides, the CDR3 is TGTGCCAGCAGCTTGCCTAGCGGGACCAGCACAGATACGCAGTATTTT. Residues: CASSLPSGTSTDTQYF.

This clonotype was recorded a few times. The chain is built from TRBV5-1 and TRBJ2-1; D gene ambiguous. V was clipped by 0 bases and J by 2 bases, with 6 bases between them. CDR1 is SGHRS, CDR2 YFSETQ, per germline. This CDR3 contains 14 residues. The CDR3 protein is CASSLEWAYNEQFF. The CDR3 nucleotides read TGCGCCAGCAGCTTGGAGTGGGCCTACAATGAGCAGTTCTTC.

This clonotype has a count of ten or more. The chain joins TRBV29-1 to TRBJ2-1; 7 positions agree with TRBD2. The trim removed 6 bases at V and 8 bases at J, leaving 4 bases unmatched. Germline loops: CDR1 SQVTM, CDR2 ANQGSEA. The CDR3 runs to 11 residues. CDR3 in amino acids: CSVWEGYEQFF. Written as DNA, the CDR3 is TGCAGCGTCTGGGAGGGGTATGAGCAGTTCTTC.

This clonotype was seen only a few times. This rearrangement joins TRBV7-9 to TRBJ2-1; the D gene is possibly TRBD1 (6 bases). There are 12 residues in the CDR3. The V gene's germline CDR1 is SEHNR and CDR2 FQNEAQ (reference sequence). With 4 bases removed from V and 8 bases from J, the gap between germline ends came to 9 bases. The CDR3 is CASSSSGDEQFF. The CDR3 bases are TGTGCCAGCAGCTCGTCAGGGGATGAGCAGTTCTTC.

V is TRBV9 and J is TRBJ1-6, with D uncertain. V was pared by 2 bases and J by 6 bases, with 3 bases between. The CDR3 runs 12 residues. Germline CDR1 reads SGDLS; CDR2 reads YYNGEE. In nucleotides, the CDR3 is TGTGCCAGCAGCGTCAGTAATTCACCCCTCCACTTT. It is translated as CASSVSNSPLHF.

The chain combines TRBV7-8 with TRBJ1-5, with unresolved D. CDR3 size: 17 residues. Germline V gene data show CDR1 as SGHVS and CDR2 as FQNEAQ. The ends were cut back, 5 bases at V and 2 bases at J, with 19 bases in the middle. The CDR3 region has the DNA TGTGCCAGCAGCACGCAAAGGCGGATGAATCGCAATCAGCCCCAGCATTTT. Translating gives CASSTQRRMNRNQPQHF.

In this sample, this clonotype turned up many times. J is TRBJ2-1 and V is TRBV9; weak D call: TRBD1 (5 bases). Germline CDR1 reads SGDLS; CDR2 reads YYNGEE. This CDR3 contains 15 residues. The V end lost 3 bases, the J end lost 4 bases, and 14 bases lay between the germline ends. The CDR3 sequence is CASSDTGTLYNEQFF. The CDR3 coding sequence is TGTGCCAGCAGCGATACAGGCACATTATACAATGAGCAGTTCTTC.

This clonotype came up a few times. The rearrangement links TRBV13 to TRBJ1-6, with TRBD1 matching 9 bases. The V gene end was trimmed by 6 bases and the J gene end by 9 bases; junction bases not matched to a gene: 3. CDR1 and CDR2 from the germline V gene are PRHDT and FYEKMQ (reference sequence). The CDR3 consists of 13 residues. The CDR3, as DNA: TGTGCCAGCAGAGGGACAGGGAGTTCACCCCTCCACTTT. It is translated as CASRGTGSSPLHF.

In this sample, this clonotype turned up many times. The J gene is TRBJ1-5, the V gene TRBV15; D unclear. The V and J ends lost 0 bases and 4 bases respectively, with 10 bases between them. Germline V gives CDR1 LNHNV, CDR2 YYDKDF (reference sequence). The CDR3 consists of 15 residues. This CDR3 is CATSRDRNRNQPQHF. CDR3 nucleotides: TGTGCCACCAGCAGAGATCGGAACAGAAATCAGCCCCAGCATTTT.

The table lists this clonotype with many counts. V is TRBV11-2 and J is TRBJ2-3; D is ambiguous. Per the germline V gene, CDR1 is SGHAT and CDR2 is FQNNGV. This CDR3 is 17 amino acids long. Deletions cut 2 bases from V and 0 bases from J, with 15 bases between. The CDR3 coding sequence is TGTGCCAGCAGCTTACTGGTGGGTGATTCTAGCACAGATACGCAGTATTTT. Translating it yields CASSLLVGDSSTDTQYF.

In this sample, this clonotype turned up a few times. CDR3 nucleotides: TGTGCCAGCAGCTTCGCCCCAGAGAACGAGCAGTACTTC. Translated, it gives CASSFAPENEQYF. The chain carries TRBV7-9 and TRBJ2-7, with D hard to call. There are 13 residues in the CDR3. With 3 bases removed from V and 5 bases from J, the gap between germline ends came to 11 bases. In germline, CDR1 is SEHNR, CDR2 FQNEAQ (reference sequence). The variable domain in full, completed from reference TRBV7-9 and TRBJ2-7, reads DTGVSQNPRHKITKRGQNVTFRCDPISEHNRLYWYRQTLGQGPEFLTYFQNEAQLEKSRLLSDRFSAERPKGSFSTLEIQRTEQGDSAMYLCASSFAPENEQYFGPGTRLTVT.

Here the CDR3 DNA reads TGTGCCAGCTCACCACGTGGGGGAGAAGCGGCTGGGGCCAACGTCCTGACTTTC. Translation: CASSPRGGEAAGANVLTF. The chain employs TRBV18 and TRBJ2-6; the D gene could be TRBD1 or TRBD2 (5 bases each). The germline gives CDR1 KGHSH, CDR2 LQKENI. Trimming took off 1 base at V and 2 bases at J, with 15 bases between the two ends. The CDR3 consists of 18 residues.

This rearrangement joins TRBV29-1 to TRBJ2-1; D not certain. This CDR3 is 13 amino acids long. Germline CDR1 reads SQVTM; CDR2 reads ANQGSEA. V was shortened by 7 bases and J by 8 bases, with 18 bases between the two germline ends. CDR3 region: CSGRRSLSDEQFF. DNA of the CDR3: TGCAGCGGCAGGCGGAGCCTTTCGGATGAGCAGTTCTTC.

The V and J genes are TRBV6-6 and TRBJ1-6; 8 nucleotides align to TRBD1. Unmatched junction bases numbered 5, after V lost 5 bases and J lost 5 bases. Germline-derived CDR1 and CDR2 are MNHNY and SVGAGI (reference sequence). This CDR3 is built from 15 residues. The CDR3 here is CASSTGQGDNSPLHF. DNA of the CDR3: TGTGCCAGCAGTACCGGACAGGGCGATAATTCACCCCTCCACTTT.

This clonotype was seen a handful of times. The chain recombines TRBV7-6 with TRBJ2-1; maybe TRBD2 (7 bases). The CDR3 totals 21 residues. The V end was cut by 3 bases, the J end by 0 bases, with 27 bases between. Germline CDR1 is SGHVS and CDR2 is FNYEAQ. CDR3 DNA sequence: TGTGCCAGCAGCTTCTCCCAAGGGCGGGGGCGACCCCCTAGCTCCTACAATGAGCAGTTCTTC. Residues: CASSFSQGRGRPPSSYNEQFF.

The chain has TRBV15 and TRBJ2-1, with D tentatively TRBD1 (5 bases). Per germline, CDR1 LNHNV and CDR2 YYDKDF (reference sequence). Trimming pared 0 bases from V and 2 bases from J, leaving 17 bases between. This CDR3 region has 18 residues. In DNA, the CDR3 is TGTGCCACCAGCAGAGATCGCAGGGCTATAACGACCTACAATGAGCAGTTCTTC. Its protein is CATSRDRRAITTYNEQFF.

This chain connects TRBV2 to TRBJ1-1; no clear D. Germline CDR1 is SNHLY and CDR2 is FYNNEI. The V and J ends lost 4 bases and 11 bases respectively, with 11 bases between them. The CDR3 is 11 amino acids. CDR3 sequence reads: CASSVAGGAFF. CDR3 bases: TGTGCCAGCAGTGTGGCGGGAGGGGCTTTCTTT.

The gene calls are TRBV12-3 or TRBV12-4 and TRBJ1-5, with D perhaps matching TRBD1 (5 bases). The CDR3 spans 15 residues. V gave up 8 bases and J gave up 2 bases, with 16 bases separating them. The DNA of the CDR3 is TGTGCCAGCTCAAGCAGGGCCGCAGGCAATCAGCCCCAGCATTTT. Translating gives CASSSRAAGNQPQHF.

The rearrangement uses TRBV18 and TRBJ2-7; 9 bases line up with TRBD1. The CDR3 runs 16 residues. CDR1 KGHSH and CDR2 LQKENI come from the germline V gene. V shed 4 bases, J shed 3 bases, and the junction held 10 bases outside the gene matches. The chain's CDR3 is CASSQSSGQGIYEQYF. The CDR3 DNA follows: TGTGCCAGCTCACAAAGTTCCGGACAGGGGATCTACGAGCAGTACTTC. The whole variable domain, remainder taken from reference TRBV18 and TRBJ2-7, is NAGVMQNPRHLVRRRGQEARLRCSPMKGHSHVYWYRQLPEEGLKFMVYLQKENIIDESGMPKERFSAEFPKEGPSILRIQQVVRGDSAAYFCASSQSSGQGIYEQYFGPGTRLTVT.

This clonotype was counted at least ten times. V usage is TRBV10-3 and J usage is TRBJ2-1; 10 nucleotides align to TRBD2. CDR1 is ENHRY and CDR2 is SYGVKD in the germline V gene. CDR3 size: 15 residues. V lost 4 bases, J lost 6 bases, and 6 bases stayed unmatched. CDR3 in DNA: TGTGCCATCAGTGTTGTAGCGGGGGGCTTCAATGAGCAGTTCTTC. Its translation is CAISVVAGGFNEQFF.

The chain has TRBV3-1 and TRBJ2-2; 9 bases line up with TRBD1. The CDR3 is made up of 17 amino acids. Germline CDR1 reads LGHDT; CDR2 reads YNNKEL (reference sequence). V lost 7 bases, J lost 0 bases, and 9 bases stayed unmatched. DNA of the CDR3: TGTGCCAGCAAACCCCGGGACAGGGCAGCGAACACCGGGGAGCTGTTTTTT. Encoded protein: CASKPRDRAANTGELFF.

This clonotype was seen only a few times. The CDR3, as DNA: TGCAGTGCCCCCACAAGGACAGGGGGTTCTTACGAGCAGTACTTC. It yields the protein CSAPTRTGGSYEQYF. The gene calls are TRBV20-1 and TRBJ2-7; TRBD1 matches at 10 bases. Germline V gives CDR1 DFQATT, CDR2 SNEGSKA (reference sequence). Trimming removed 6 bases from V and 4 bases from J; junction bases left unmatched: 12. This CDR3 is 15 amino acids long.